This T cell receptor beta chain was obtained from a study of blood T cells in healthy people across ages. Findings and limits, study-wide: Greater diversity and more naive CD4+ cells were seen in long-lived donors than in aged donors.

Next came a second PCR, run for about 6 to 12 cycles, which used a sample-barcoded 5' primer along with a J-beta primer mix. TCRdb recomputed calls from the 5' RACE reads with MiXCR, one row per CDR3 protein. The sample comprises 800,000 or so distinct CDR3 sequences, roughly 25% of which are singletons, and 3.7% rests with the top ten. The germline gives CDR1 SQVTM, CDR2 ANQGSEA. This CDR3 region has 16 residues. The trim removed 4 bases at V and 0 bases at J, leaving 9 bases unmatched. This clonotype was recorded a few times. The antigen is unknown. Whenever a sample was processed, at least 7 million PBMCs were isolated. These data are also associated with another study on T cells of mothers and their children. That source reports: Related pairs of mothers and children showed slightly higher, non-significant overlap versus unrelated pairs.

The receptor comes from a boy aged 5-17 years in good health. This chain joins TRBV29-1 and TRBJ2-1, with 7 bases aligning to TRBD1. Sequencing was performed on blood. For the CDR3, the DNA is TGCAGCGTTGCGTGGGGGACAGCGATCTCCTACAATGAGCAGTTCTTC. This translates into CSVAWGTAISYNEQFF.